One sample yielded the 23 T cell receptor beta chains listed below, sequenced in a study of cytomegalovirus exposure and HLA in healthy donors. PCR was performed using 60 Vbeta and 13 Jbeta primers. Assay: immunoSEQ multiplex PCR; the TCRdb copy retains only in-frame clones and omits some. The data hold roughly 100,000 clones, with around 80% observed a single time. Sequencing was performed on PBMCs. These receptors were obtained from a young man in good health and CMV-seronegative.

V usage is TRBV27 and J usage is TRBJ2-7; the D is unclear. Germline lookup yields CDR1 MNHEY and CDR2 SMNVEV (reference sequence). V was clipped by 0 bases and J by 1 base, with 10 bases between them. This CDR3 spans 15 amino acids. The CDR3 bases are TGTGCCAGCAGTTTATCGCCAGGCGAATCCTACGAGCAGTACTTC. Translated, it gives CASSLSPGESYEQYF.

The CDR3 protein is CASSPRAGLYEQYF. CDR3 in DNA: TGTGCCAGCTCACCACGGGCAGGCCTCTACGAGCAGTACTTC. The genes are TRBV18 and TRBJ2-7; D gene unclear. The length of the CDR3 is 14 residues. Per germline, CDR1 KGHSH and CDR2 LQKENI. Trimming took 1 base from V and 3 from J, leaving 10 bases between them.

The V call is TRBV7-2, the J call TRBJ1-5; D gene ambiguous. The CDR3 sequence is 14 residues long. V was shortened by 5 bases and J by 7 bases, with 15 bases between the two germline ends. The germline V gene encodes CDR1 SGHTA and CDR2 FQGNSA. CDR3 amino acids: CASSLVQESQPQHF. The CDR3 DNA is TGTGCCAGCAGCCTGGTTCAAGAGAGCCAGCCCCAGCATTTT.

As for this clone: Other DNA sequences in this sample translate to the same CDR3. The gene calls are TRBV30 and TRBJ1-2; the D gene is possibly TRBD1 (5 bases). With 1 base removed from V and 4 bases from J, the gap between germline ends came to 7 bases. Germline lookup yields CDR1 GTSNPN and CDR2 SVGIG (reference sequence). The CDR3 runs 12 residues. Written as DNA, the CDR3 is TGTGCCTGGAGTGGGGGGGGCTATGGCTACACCTTC. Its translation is CAWSGGGYGYTF.

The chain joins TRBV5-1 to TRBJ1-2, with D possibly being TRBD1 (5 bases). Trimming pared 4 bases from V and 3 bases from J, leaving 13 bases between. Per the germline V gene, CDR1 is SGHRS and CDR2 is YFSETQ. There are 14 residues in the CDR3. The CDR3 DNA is TGCGCCAGCAGCGTCGACCAGGGCTACTATGGCTACACCTTC. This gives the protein CASSVDQGYYGYTF.

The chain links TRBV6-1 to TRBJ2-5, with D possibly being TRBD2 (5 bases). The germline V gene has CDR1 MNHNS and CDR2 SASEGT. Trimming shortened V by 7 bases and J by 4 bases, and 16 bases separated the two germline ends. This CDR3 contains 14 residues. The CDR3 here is CASMDLTRGETQYF. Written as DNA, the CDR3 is TGTGCCAGCATGGACCTTACACGGGGAGAGACCCAGTACTTC.

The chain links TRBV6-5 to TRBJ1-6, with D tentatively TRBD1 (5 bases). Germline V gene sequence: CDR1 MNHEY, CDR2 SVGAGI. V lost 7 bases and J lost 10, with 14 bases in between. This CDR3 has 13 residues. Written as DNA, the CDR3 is TGTGCCAGCACCCACCCCGGGGGATCACCCCTCCACTTT. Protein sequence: CASTHPGGSPLHF.

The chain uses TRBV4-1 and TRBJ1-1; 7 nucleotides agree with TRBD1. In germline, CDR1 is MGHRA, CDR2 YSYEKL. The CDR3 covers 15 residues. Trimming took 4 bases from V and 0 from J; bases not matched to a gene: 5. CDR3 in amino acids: CASSPPDRVNTEAFF. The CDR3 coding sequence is TGCGCCAGCAGCCCACCCGACAGGGTGAACACTGAAGCTTTCTTT.

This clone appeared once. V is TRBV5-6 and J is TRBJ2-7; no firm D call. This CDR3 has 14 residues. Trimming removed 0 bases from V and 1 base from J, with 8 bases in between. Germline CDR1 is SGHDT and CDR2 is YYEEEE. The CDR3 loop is CASSLGGTSYEQYF. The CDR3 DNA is TGTGCCAGCAGCTTGGGAGGAACGTCCTACGAGCAGTACTTC.

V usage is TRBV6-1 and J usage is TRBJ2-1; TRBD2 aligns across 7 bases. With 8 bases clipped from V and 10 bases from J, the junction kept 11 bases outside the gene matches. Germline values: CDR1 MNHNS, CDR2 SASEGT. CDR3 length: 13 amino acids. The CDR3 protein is CASCIRAGEEQFF. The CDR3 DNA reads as TGTGCCAGCTGCATACGGGCGGGAGAGGAGCAGTTCTTC.

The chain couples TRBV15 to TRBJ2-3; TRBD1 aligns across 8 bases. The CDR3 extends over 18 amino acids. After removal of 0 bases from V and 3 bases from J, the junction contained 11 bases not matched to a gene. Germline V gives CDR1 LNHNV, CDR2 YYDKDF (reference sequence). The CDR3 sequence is CATSRDGTGFPRTDTQYF. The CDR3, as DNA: TGTGCCACCAGCAGAGATGGGACAGGATTTCCACGGACAGATACGCAGTATTTT. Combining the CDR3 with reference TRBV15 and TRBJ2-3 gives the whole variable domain DAMVIQNPRYQVTQFGKPVTLSCSQTLNHNVMYWYQQKSSQAPKLLFHYYDKDFNNEADTPDNFQSRRPNTSFCFLDIRSPGLGDTAMYLCATSRDGTGFPRTDTQYFGPGTRLTVL.

The CDR3 DNA sequence: TGTGCCAGCTCACCCGACCAGGTGAACACTGAAGCTTTCTTT. Its translation is CASSPDQVNTEAFF. This sequence joins TRBV18 and TRBJ1-1, with D hard to call. CDR1 and CDR2 from the germline V gene are KGHSH and LQKENI. This CDR3 contains 14 residues. V lost 3 bases, J lost 0 bases, and 8 bases lay in between.

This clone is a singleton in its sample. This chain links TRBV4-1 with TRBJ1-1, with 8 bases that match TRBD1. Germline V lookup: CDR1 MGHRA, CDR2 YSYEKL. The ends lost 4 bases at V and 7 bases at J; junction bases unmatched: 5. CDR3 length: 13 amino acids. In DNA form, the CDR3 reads TGCGCCAGCAGCCTCGACAGGGGAGTTGAAGCTTTCTTT. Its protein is CASSLDRGVEAFF.

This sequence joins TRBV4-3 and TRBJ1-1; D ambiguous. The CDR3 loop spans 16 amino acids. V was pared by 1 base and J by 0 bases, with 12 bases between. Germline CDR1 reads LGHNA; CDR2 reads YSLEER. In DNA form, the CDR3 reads TGCGCCAGCAGCCAAGGCCAGGTGGGTATGAACACTGAAGCTTTCTTT. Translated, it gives CASSQGQVGMNTEAFF.

The CDR3 region is CASSRQERTEAFF. CDR3 nucleotides: TGTGCCAGCAGCCGTCAGGAACGCACTGAAGCTTTCTTT. The chain employs TRBV7-2 and TRBJ1-1; D remains ambiguous. This CDR3 contains 13 residues. The germline V gene has CDR1 SGHTA and CDR2 FQGNSA. The V end lost 5 bases, the J end lost 4 bases, and 11 bases lay between the germline ends. The whole variable domain, remainder taken from reference TRBV7-2 and TRBJ1-1, is GAGVSQSPSNKVTEKGKDVELRCDPISGHTALYWYRQSLGQGLEFLIYFQGNSAPDKSGLPSDRFSAERTGGSVSTLTIQRTQQEDSAVYLCASSRQERTEAFFGQGTRLTVV.

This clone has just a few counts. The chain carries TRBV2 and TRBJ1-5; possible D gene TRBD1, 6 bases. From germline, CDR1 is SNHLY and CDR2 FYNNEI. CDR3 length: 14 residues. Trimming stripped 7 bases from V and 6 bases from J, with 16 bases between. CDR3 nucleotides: TGTGCCAGCAACACAGGGTACGAAAGTCAGCCCCAGCATTTT. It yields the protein CASNTGYESQPQHF.

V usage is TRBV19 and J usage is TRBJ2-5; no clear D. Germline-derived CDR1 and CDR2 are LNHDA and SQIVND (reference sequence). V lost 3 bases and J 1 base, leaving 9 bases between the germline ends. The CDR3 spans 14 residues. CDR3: CASSIAARQETQYF. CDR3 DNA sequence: TGTGCCAGTAGTATTGCGGCACGCCAAGAGACCCAGTACTTC. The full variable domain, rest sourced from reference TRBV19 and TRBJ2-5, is DGGITQSPKYLFRKEGQNVTLSCEQNLNHDAMYWYRQDPGQGLRLIYYSQIVNDFQKGDIAEGYSVSREKKESFPLTVTSAQKNPTAFYLCASSIAARQETQYFGPGTRLLVL.

CDR3 region: CAIRTKGADTEAFF. In DNA form, the CDR3 reads TGTGCCATCAGGACTAAGGGGGCGGACACTGAAGCTTTCTTT. The J gene is TRBJ1-1, the V gene TRBV10-3, with 7 bases lining up with TRBD1. The CDR3 loop spans 14 amino acids. V trimming: 6 bases; J trimming: 3 bases; junction bases outside the gene matches: 7. Germline CDR1 and CDR2: ENHRY and SYGVKD.

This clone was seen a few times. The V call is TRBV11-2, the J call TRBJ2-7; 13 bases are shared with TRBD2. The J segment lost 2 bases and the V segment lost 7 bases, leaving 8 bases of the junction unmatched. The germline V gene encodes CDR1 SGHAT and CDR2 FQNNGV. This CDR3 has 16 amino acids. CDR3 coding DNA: TGTGCCAGCATCCGGACTAGCGGGAGATCAACCTACGAGCAGTACTTC. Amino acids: CASIRTSGRSTYEQYF.

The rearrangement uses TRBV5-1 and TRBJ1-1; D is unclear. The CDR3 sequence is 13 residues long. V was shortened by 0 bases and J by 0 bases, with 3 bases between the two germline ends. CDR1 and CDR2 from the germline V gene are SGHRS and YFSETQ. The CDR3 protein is CASSLELNTEAFF. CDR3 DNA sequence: TGCGCCAGCAGCTTGGAGCTGAACACTGAAGCTTTCTTT.

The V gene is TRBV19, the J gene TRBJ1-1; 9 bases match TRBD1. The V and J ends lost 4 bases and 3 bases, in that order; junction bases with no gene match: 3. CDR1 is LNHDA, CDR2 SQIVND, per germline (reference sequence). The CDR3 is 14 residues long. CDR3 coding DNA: TGTGCCAGTAGTAGAGACAGGGGGGACACTGAAGCTTTCTTT. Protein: CASSRDRGDTEAFF.

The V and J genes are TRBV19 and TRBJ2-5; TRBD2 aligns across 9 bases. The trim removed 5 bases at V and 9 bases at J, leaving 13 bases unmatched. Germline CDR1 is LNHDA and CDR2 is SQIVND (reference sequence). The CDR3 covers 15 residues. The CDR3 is CASSGRTSVLIPQYF. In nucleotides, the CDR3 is TGTGCCAGTAGTGGGCGGACTAGCGTCCTGATCCCCCAGTACTTC.

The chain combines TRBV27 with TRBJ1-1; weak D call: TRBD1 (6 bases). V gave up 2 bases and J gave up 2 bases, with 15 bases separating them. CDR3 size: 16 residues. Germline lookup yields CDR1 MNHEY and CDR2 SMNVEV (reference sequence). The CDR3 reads CASSLPVDRINTEAFF. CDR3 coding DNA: TGTGCCAGCAGTTTACCCGTCGACAGGATTAACACTGAAGCTTTCTTT.